The entry that follows covers one TCR beta chain sequence. Germline V gene sequence: CDR1 SGDLS, CDR2 YYNGEE. The CDR3 totals 16 residues. The V and J ends lost 3 bases and 2 bases respectively, with 15 bases between them. This entry comes from a study of blood T cell repertoires in COVID-19. About the research overall: Sources were T cells, B-cell-depleted T cells, or PBMCs; the material itself was cDNA or gDNA.

The Seattle patients, enrolled during active infection, were followed longitudinally. Per the original methods: Researchers report that nucleated cell counts were estimated from reference gene primer amplification. Using immunoSEQ multiplex PCR, the repertoire was profiled, and TCRdb retains in-frame clones only, with some absent. From that table come the V and J calls and clone size; the DNA was used to work out D and trimming. The sample holds 220,000 or so clones, 85% to 90% seen once. This receptor was obtained from a woman in her 50s with COVID-19, enrolled during active disease. The rearrangement uses TRBV9 and TRBJ1-5, with a possible D match to TRBD1 (5 bases). Sequenced input: peripheral blood. CDR3 DNA: TGTGCCAGCAGCGAAGGGGCCCCCTCGGGCAATCAGCCCCAGCATTTT. It yields the protein CASSEGAPSGNQPQHF. Full variable domain (remainder filled in from reference TRBV9 and TRBJ1-5): DSGVTQTPKHLITATGQRVTLRCSPRSGDLSVYWYQQSLDQGLQFLIQYYNGEERAKGNILERFSAQQFPDLHSELNLSSLELGDSALYFCASSEGAPSGNQPQHFGDGTRLSIL.